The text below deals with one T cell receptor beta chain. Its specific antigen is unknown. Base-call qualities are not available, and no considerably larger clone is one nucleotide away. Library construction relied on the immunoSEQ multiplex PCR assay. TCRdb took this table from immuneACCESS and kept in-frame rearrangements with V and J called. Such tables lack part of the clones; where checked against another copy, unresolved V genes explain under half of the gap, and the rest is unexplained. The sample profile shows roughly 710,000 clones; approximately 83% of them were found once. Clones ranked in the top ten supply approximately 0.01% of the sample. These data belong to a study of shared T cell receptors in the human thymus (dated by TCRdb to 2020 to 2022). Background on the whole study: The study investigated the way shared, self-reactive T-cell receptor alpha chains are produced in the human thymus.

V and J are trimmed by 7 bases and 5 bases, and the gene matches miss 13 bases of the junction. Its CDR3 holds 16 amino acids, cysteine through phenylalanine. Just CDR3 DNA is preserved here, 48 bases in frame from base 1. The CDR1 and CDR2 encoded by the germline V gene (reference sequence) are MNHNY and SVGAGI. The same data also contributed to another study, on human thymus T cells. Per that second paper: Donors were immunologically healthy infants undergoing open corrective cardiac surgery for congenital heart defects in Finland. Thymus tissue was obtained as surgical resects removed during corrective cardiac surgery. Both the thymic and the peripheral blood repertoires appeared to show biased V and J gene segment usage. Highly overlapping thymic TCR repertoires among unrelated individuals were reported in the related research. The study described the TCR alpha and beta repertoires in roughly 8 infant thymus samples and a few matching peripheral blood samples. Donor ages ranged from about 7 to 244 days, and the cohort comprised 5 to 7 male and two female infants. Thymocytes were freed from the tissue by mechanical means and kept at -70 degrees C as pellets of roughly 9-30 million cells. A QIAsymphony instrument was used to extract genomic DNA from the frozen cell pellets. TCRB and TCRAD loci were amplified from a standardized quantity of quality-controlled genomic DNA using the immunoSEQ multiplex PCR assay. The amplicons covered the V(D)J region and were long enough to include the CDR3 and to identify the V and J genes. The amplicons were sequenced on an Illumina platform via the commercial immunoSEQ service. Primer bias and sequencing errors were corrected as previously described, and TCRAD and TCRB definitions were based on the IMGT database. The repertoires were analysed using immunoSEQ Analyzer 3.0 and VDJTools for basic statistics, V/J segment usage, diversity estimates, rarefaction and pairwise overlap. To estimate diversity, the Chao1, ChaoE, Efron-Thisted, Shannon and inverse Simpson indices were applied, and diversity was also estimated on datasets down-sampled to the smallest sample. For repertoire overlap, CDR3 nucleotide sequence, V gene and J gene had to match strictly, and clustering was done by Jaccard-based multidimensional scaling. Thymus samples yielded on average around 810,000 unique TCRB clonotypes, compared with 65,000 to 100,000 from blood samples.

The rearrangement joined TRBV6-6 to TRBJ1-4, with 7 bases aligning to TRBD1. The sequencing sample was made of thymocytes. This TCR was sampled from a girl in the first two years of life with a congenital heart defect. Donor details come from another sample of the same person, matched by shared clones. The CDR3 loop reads CASNLKPGQWNEKLFF. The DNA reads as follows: TGTGCCAGCAACCTAAAACCGGGACAGTGGAATGAAAAACTGTTTTTT.